In this sample, the clone carrying this T cell receptor (beta chain) turned up many times. The study amplified the TCR beta CDR3 region from genomic DNA. This amplification was carried out by two rounds of multiplex PCR. For every TRBV and TRBJ gene, a specific primer was used in first-round PCR. A single record per CDR3 protein comes from TCRdb applying MiXCR to the multiplex PCR reads. The profile covers approximately 51,000 distinct CDR3 sequences, with 30% to 40% appearing a single time and about a tenth taken by the ten largest. The entry originates in a study of prognosis after radiotherapy for stage I lung cancer. The sequence was obtained from a donor aged 50 or older with non-small cell lung cancer. The material sequenced was PBMCs, taken before or after stereotactic body radiation therapy (not recorded which).

CDR3 residues: CSVVRTGGSEAFF. DNA of the CDR3: TGCAGCGTAGTTCGGACAGGGGGTTCTGAAGCTTTCTTT. This chain joins TRBV29-1 and TRBJ1-1; 10 bases line up with TRBD1. The germline V gene encodes CDR1 SQVTM and CDR2 ANQGSEA. The CDR3 loop spans 13 amino acids. Trimming took 6 bases from V and 6 from J; bases not matched to a gene: 7.